This T cell receptor beta chain was observed in a study of blood T cell repertoires in COVID-19 (dated by TCRdb to 2020 to 2022). Broadly, across the study: Samples from collaborators originated in the United States, Italy and Spain and spanned both the acute and convalescent phases of COVID-19. The material from the prospective study consisted of cDNA or gDNA derived from T cells, B-cell-depleted T cells, or PBMCs. Subjects who had been exposed to COVID-19, were actively infected with it, or had recovered from it provided the deeply sampled blood TCRbeta repertoires that made up the dataset. A freely available public database, intended as a resource for researchers studying the immune response to SARS-CoV-2, is where the repertoires were released. The samples were drawn from the first 160 participants of the ongoing ImmuneRACE study and from under 1,500 subjects provided by 6 global collaborators. A de-identified subject ID, COVID-19 status, age in years and sex were almost always included in the sample metadata. HLA class I and class II types, where available, came from metadata supplied by the sample provider rather than from assay-based typing.

TCRbeta CDR3 regions were amplified from genomic DNA using the immunoSEQ Assay, a bias-controlled multiplex PCR. The authors processed their data as follows. The number of nucleated cells in each sample was estimated by amplification of reference gene primers within the assay. To quantify the absolute abundance of each unique TCRbeta CDR3 rearrangement, sequence reads were collapsed and filtered. For each sample, productive Simpson clonality was calculated as the square root of Simpson's diversity index across productive rearrangements. The immuneACCESS repertoire file appears here via TCRdb, limited to in-frame rearrangements. These files lack a portion of the clones; in checked studies, under half of the deficit traces to unresolved V genes, and the cause of the others is not known. For V, J and clone size, that table is used; D and trimming come from the DNA. The sample data list over 150,000 clones, and 70% to 90% of these were observed just once. Jointly, the top ten make up 2.5% to 3% of the sample.

The research as a whole found: Clinical and demographic metadata were provided uncurated, with the amount varying by source and participant.

The CDR3 spans 14 residues, from the cysteine through the phenylalanine. CDR3 DNA is the only sequence kept; it has 42 bases, read in frame from the first base. The germline V gene (reference sequence) yields LNHDA for CDR1 and SQIVND for CDR2. Trimming accounts for 3 bases at V and 10 bases at J, while the number of junction bases matched to no gene is 7. At one collaborating source in Seattle, patients were enrolled during active infection and were followed longitudinally through the course of disease. The collaborating institutions used their own protocols to collect whole blood in K2EDTA tubes. For TCRbeta analysis, collaborator samples were shipped as frozen whole blood, as isolated PBMCs, or as DNA extracted from either sample type. Concerning this clone: The target of this receptor is not known. Base quality data are lacking; no much larger clone is found one base away.

Sequenced: peripheral blood. The origin of this receptor is a woman older than 75 with COVID-19, enrolled during active disease. The chain uses TRBV19 and TRBJ1-1; a stretch of 11 junction bases matches TRBD1. The sequenced DNA: TGTGCCAGTAGTATTAAGGACAGGGGGCTGGGAGCTTTCTTT. Translated, this is CASSIKDRGLGAFF.